The sequence of this T cell receptor (beta chain) was determined in a study of graft-versus-host responses after intestinal transplantation. About the study: For two to four years after anti-thymocyte globulin induction, all recipients took tacrolimus and steroids.

The repertoire was sequenced with immunoSEQ multiplex PCR; TCRdb's copy has only in-frame clones and lacks some. This sample has 12,000 or so clones, with 93% found just once. V lost 0 bases and J lost 0, with 13 bases in between. The germline V gene encodes CDR1 SGDLS and CDR2 YYNGEE. The CDR3 is made up of 17 amino acids. On this clone: The target antigen is unknown.

Findings and limits, study-wide: Recipient bone marrow held GvH clones, some seen earlier in ileum or blood. The study associated peak circulating GvH clone levels with early post-transplant HvG declines.

V and J are TRBV9 and TRBJ2-1, with D perhaps being TRBD1 or TRBD2 (5 bases each). This receptor was obtained from a human patient who received an intestinal transplant, so some T cells may come from the graft donor. The input for sequencing was PBMCs, taken roughly 110 days after intestinal transplant. The CDR3 here is CASSVAVGPISYNEQFF. CDR3 sequence (DNA): TGTGCCAGCAGCGTAGCCGTGGGACCAATCTCCTACAATGAGCAGTTCTTC.